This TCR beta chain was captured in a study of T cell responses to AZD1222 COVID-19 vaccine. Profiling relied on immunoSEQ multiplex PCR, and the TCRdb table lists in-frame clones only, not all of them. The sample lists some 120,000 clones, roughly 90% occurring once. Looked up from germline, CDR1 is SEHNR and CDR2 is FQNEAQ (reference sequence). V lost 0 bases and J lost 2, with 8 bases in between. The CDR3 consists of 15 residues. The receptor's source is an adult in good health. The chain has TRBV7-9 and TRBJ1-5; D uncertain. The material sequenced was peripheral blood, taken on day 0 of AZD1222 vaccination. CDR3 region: CASSLAGQGNQPQHF. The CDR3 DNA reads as TGTGCCAGCAGCTTAGCTGGGCAGGGCAATCAGCCCCAGCATTTT.